The T cell receptor beta chain described here comes from a study of blood T cell repertoires in COVID-19. Overall study: Nucleic acid was either cDNA or gDNA, and it came from T cells, B-cell-depleted T cells, or PBMCs.

Across under 25 US areas, participants ranged in age from 18 to 89 years. Assay used: immunoSEQ multiplex PCR; TCRdb lists only in-frame clones, some missing. The data contain approximately 180,000 clones, 89% of them singletons. Concerning this clone: The same CDR3 also results from other DNA sequences found in this sample.

Deletions cut 5 bases from V and 3 bases from J, with 10 bases between. The CDR3 sequence is 13 residues long. From germline, CDR1 is MNHEY and CDR2 SMNVEV (reference sequence). The source is a woman between 40 and 55 years old with acute COVID-19. The material sequenced was PBMCs or T cells enriched from blood (not recorded which). This chain joins TRBV27 and TRBJ1-2; D call uncertain. CDR3 in amino acids: CASSLTGDYGYTF. CDR3 nucleotide sequence: TGTGCCAGCAGTCTGACGGGAGACTATGGCTACACCTTC.